The 26 T cell receptor beta chains below come from one sample, sequenced in a study of CD8+ T cells in alopecia areata. cDNA prepared by RNA extraction and subsequent reverse transcription served as the template for sequencing. Method: immunoSEQ multiplex PCR; TCRdb's copy keeps in-frame clones and lacks some. The repertoire holds about 190,000 clones, about 60% seen once, with around 13% in the top ten. As to treatment: oral pan-JAK inhibitor, 5-10 mg twice daily. The material sequenced was CD8+ T cells sorted from blood, taken at week 24, from a patient treated with tofacitinib. These receptors all stem from a human donor with alopecia areata.

J is TRBJ2-7 and V is TRBV19, with D possibly being TRBD2 (5 bases). V was cut by 10 bases and J by 2 bases, with 15 bases left in between. Germline-derived CDR1 and CDR2 are LNHDA and SQIVND (reference sequence). The CDR3 consists of 13 residues. This CDR3 reads CATLVPETYEQYF. The CDR3 coding sequence is TGTGCCACACTAGTACCCGAAACCTACGAGCAGTACTTC.

Notes on this clone: This specimen includes other DNA sequences encoding the same CDR3. This chain connects TRBV30 to TRBJ2-7, with D unresolved. This CDR3 is 11 amino acids long. The V end was cut by 0 bases, the J end by 3 bases, with 3 bases between. Germline CDR1 and CDR2: GTSNPN and SVGIG (reference sequence). The CDR3 spells CAWSVNYEQYF. The CDR3 DNA reads TGTGCCTGGAGTGTAAACTACGAGCAGTACTTC.

V and J are TRBV7-9 and TRBJ2-7; no clear D. Trimming left V 3 bases short and J 3 bases short, with 3 bases between. Germline CDR1 SEHNR, CDR2 FQNEAQ (reference sequence). The CDR3 extends over 11 amino acids. CDR3 residues: CASSFDYEQYF. In nucleotides, the CDR3 is TGTGCCAGCAGCTTCGACTACGAGCAGTACTTC.

The chain links TRBV23-1 to TRBJ1-2, with a weak D call TRBD1 (5 bases). TRBV23-1 has ORF status, its function being uncertain. Trimming pared 2 bases from V and 4 bases from J, leaving 23 bases between. The CDR3 consists of 18 residues. The CDR3 loop is CASSQPRHQGQTFYGYTF. In nucleotides, the CDR3 is TGCGCCAGCAGTCAACCCCGCCACCAGGGCCAAACCTTCTATGGCTACACCTTC.

This clone was counted only a few times. The chain links TRBV9 to TRBJ2-5; 11 bases line up with TRBD2. The V gene end was trimmed by 1 base and the J gene end by 2 bases; junction bases not matched to a gene: 1. The CDR3 consists of 15 residues. Germline lookup yields CDR1 SGDLS and CDR2 YYNGEE. CDR3 nucleotide sequence: TGTGCCAGCAGCGTAACTAGCGGGGGTCAAGAGACCCAGTACTTC. Its protein product is CASSVTSGGQETQYF.

The rearrangement uses TRBV7-9 and TRBJ2-1; D perhaps matches TRBD2 (7 bases). CDR3 length equals 17 residues. The V end was cut by 6 bases, the J end by 7 bases, with 25 bases between. Per germline, CDR1 SEHNR and CDR2 FQNEAQ (reference sequence). The CDR3 spells CASSPTGGGLGPNEQFF. The CDR3 DNA sequence: TGTGCCAGCAGTCCCACCGGCGGGGGCCTAGGCCCTAATGAGCAGTTCTTC.

This clone has a count of ten or more. The chain links TRBV28 to TRBJ1-5, with 7 nucleotides matching TRBD1. The germline gives CDR1 MDHEN, CDR2 SYDVKM. This CDR3 has 14 residues. Germline trimming cut 4 bases from V and 5 bases from J; bases unmatched to any gene: 5. CDR3 sequence reads: CASSSGRGDQPQHF. The DNA for the CDR3 is TGTGCCAGCAGTTCCGGCAGGGGGGATCAGCCCCAGCATTTT.

This chain joins TRBV19 and TRBJ2-2, with D possibly matching TRBD1 (6 bases). Germline-derived CDR1 and CDR2 are LNHDA and SQIVND (reference sequence). This CDR3 contains 12 residues. V gave up 10 bases and J gave up 5 bases, with 11 bases separating them. The CDR3 here is CATLQGTGELFF. The DNA for the CDR3 is TGTGCCACCTTACAGGGAACCGGGGAGCTGTTTTTT.

This clone was detected only a few times. A much bigger clone sits one base away, suggesting this may be a read error. The J gene is TRBJ1-1, the V gene TRBV20-1; D unclear. The germline gives CDR1 DFQATT, CDR2 SNEGSKA (reference sequence). The CDR3 sequence is 11 residues long. Trimming took 7 bases from V and 1 from J, leaving 7 bases between them. CDR3 nucleotide sequence: TGCAGTGTTGAGAAGAACACTGAAGCTTTCTTT. Translation: CSVEKNTEAFF.

This rearrangement joins TRBV29-1 to TRBJ1-1, with a possible D match to TRBD1 (5 bases). V was cut by 4 bases and J by 6 bases, with 9 bases left in between. Germline assignment: CDR1 SQVTM and CDR2 ANQGSEA. CDR3 size: 11 residues. In DNA, the CDR3 is TGCAGCGTTGGGGGGGTTTCTGAAGCTTTCTTT. Residues: CSVGGVSEAFF.

The genes are TRBV27 and TRBJ2-7; D not resolved. Germline V gene sequence: CDR1 MNHEY, CDR2 SMNVEV (reference sequence). V was trimmed by 6 bases and J by 3 bases, leaving 12 bases between them. The CDR3 sequence is 13 residues long. The CDR3 DNA sequence: TGTGCCAGCAGCTGGAAGGGAAGCTACGAGCAGTACTTC. As protein: CASSWKGSYEQYF.

The V call is TRBV10-1, the J call TRBJ2-4; D might be TRBD1 or TRBD2, each matching 6 bases. This CDR3 spans 16 amino acids. V lost 8 bases and J lost 2, with 19 bases in between. Per germline, CDR1 WNHNN and CDR2 SYGVQD (reference sequence). The CDR3, as DNA: TGCGCCAGCGTACCCAAGGGGGGCATTACCAAAAACATTCAGTACTTC. It translates to CASVPKGGITKNIQYF.

The V gene is TRBV12-5, the J gene TRBJ1-1, with D hard to call. V was pared by 5 bases and J by 7 bases, with 17 bases between. Per germline, CDR1 LGHNT and CDR2 FRNRAP. CDR3 length equals 14 residues. The chain's CDR3 is CASGLSYGRNEAFF. DNA of the CDR3: TGTGCTAGTGGTCTCTCATATGGGAGGAATGAAGCTTTCTTT.

The chain recombines TRBV29-1 with TRBJ1-2; 10 bases align to TRBD1. The germline CDR1 and CDR2 sequences are SQVTM and ANQGSEA. Trimming at V came to 2 bases and at J to 8 bases, leaving 11 bases not matched to a gene. The CDR3 is 15 residues long. CDR3 sequence: CSVEQGSDRGNGYTF. The CDR3 DNA reads TGCAGCGTTGAACAGGGGTCGGACAGGGGGAACGGCTACACCTTC.

Notes on this clone: The same CDR3 also results from other DNA sequences found in this sample. The chain couples TRBV29-1 to TRBJ1-2; the D gene is possibly TRBD1 (6 bases). The CDR3 has 11 amino acids. Trimming took 2 bases from V and 8 from J, leaving 9 bases between them. CDR1 SQVTM and CDR2 ANQGSEA come from the germline V gene. The CDR3 is CSVEYGGGYTF. Written as DNA, the CDR3 is TGCAGCGTTGAATACGGGGGCGGCTACACCTTC. The full variable domain, in which reference TRBV29-1 and TRBJ1-2 provide the parts outside the CDR3, is SAVISQKPSRDICQRGTSLTIQCQVDSQVTMMFWYRQQPGQSLTLIATANQGSEATYESGFVIDKFPISRPNLTFSTLTVSNMSPEDSSIYLCSVEYGGGYTFGSGTRLTVV.

This chain uses TRBV4-1 with TRBJ2-4, with D unclear. CDR3 length equals 14 residues. V lost 2 bases and J lost 4, with 9 bases in between. Germline values: CDR1 MGHRA, CDR2 YSYEKL. The CDR3 loop reads CASSQNLFKNIQYF. The DNA of the CDR3 is TGCGCCAGCAGCCAAAATCTTTTTAAAAACATTCAGTACTTC.

The DNA for the CDR3 is TGTGCCAGCAGCAGAGGAGGTGGAGATACGCAGTATTTT. It codes for CASSRGGGDTQYF. J is TRBJ2-3 and V is TRBV9; the D gene is possibly TRBD2 (5 bases). This CDR3 is 13 amino acids long. Germline CDR1 SGDLS, CDR2 YYNGEE. V was pared by 4 bases and J by 5 bases, with 11 bases between.

This clone was detected only a few times. The sample carries other DNA sequences with the same CDR3. The chain is built from TRBV5-1 and TRBJ2-1; possibly TRBD1 for D (5 bases). The CDR3 is made up of 13 amino acids. Trimming took 2 bases from V and 4 from J, leaving 7 bases between them. CDR1 SGHRS and CDR2 YFSETQ come from the germline V gene. The CDR3 spells CASSFDSYNEQFF. The CDR3 DNA reads TGCGCCAGCAGCTTCGACAGTTACAATGAGCAGTTCTTC.

The sample holds a few counts of this clone. In DNA form, the CDR3 reads TGCAGCGTTGAAGAGGGGGTTACCTACGAGCAGTACTTC. Translation gives CSVEEGVTYEQYF. V is TRBV29-1 and J is TRBJ2-7; D may correspond to TRBD1 or TRBD2 (5 bases each). From germline, CDR1 is SQVTM and CDR2 ANQGSEA. This CDR3 spans 13 amino acids. Trimming stripped 0 bases from V and 2 bases from J, with 8 bases between.

This clone was detected only once. The V and J genes are TRBV4-1 and TRBJ2-7, with 9 nucleotides matching TRBD1. The CDR3 contains 15 residues. V lost 3 bases and J lost 2; bases outside the gene matches: 5. CDR1 MGHRA and CDR2 YSYEKL come from the germline V gene. The CDR3 sequence: CASSHHRGQTYEQYF. As DNA, the CDR3 is TGCGCCAGCAGCCACCACAGGGGGCAAACCTACGAGCAGTACTTC.

J is TRBJ2-1 and V is TRBV19, with a tentative D call TRBD2 (7 bases). Per the germline V gene, CDR1 is LNHDA and CDR2 is SQIVND (reference sequence). The CDR3 is 15 residues long. Trimming stripped 10 bases from V and 4 bases from J, with 20 bases between. CDR3 loop: CATQTGGAAYNEQFF. The CDR3 DNA is TGTGCCACACAAACTGGGGGGGCGGCATACAATGAGCAGTTCTTC.

This rearrangement joins TRBV29-1 to TRBJ1-3, with D unclear. Looked up from germline, CDR1 is SQVTM and CDR2 is ANQGSEA. V was pared by 5 bases and J by 8 bases, with 7 bases between. The CDR3 sequence is 10 residues long. The CDR3 loop is CSVIGDTIYF. CDR3 nucleotides: TGCAGCGTTATCGGCGACACCATATATTTT.

The gene calls are TRBV29-1 and TRBJ2-5; 9 nucleotides align to TRBD1. The CDR3 has 13 residues. Per germline, CDR1 SQVTM and CDR2 ANQGSEA. Trimming cost V 7 bases and J 5 bases; bases outside gene matches: 8. CDR3 residues: CSDWTGDGETQYF. Here the CDR3 DNA reads TGCAGCGATTGGACAGGGGATGGGGAGACCCAGTACTTC. Filled out from reference TRBV29-1 and TRBJ2-5, the complete variable domain reads SAVISQKPSRDICQRGTSLTIQCQVDSQVTMMFWYRQQPGQSLTLIATANQGSEATYESGFVIDKFPISRPNLTFSTLTVSNMSPEDSSIYLCSDWTGDGETQYFGPGTRLLVL.

In its sample, this clone was seen a few times. The chain carries TRBV27 and TRBJ1-2; D gene ambiguous. V lost 2 bases and J 4 bases, leaving 11 bases between the germline ends. CDR3 length: 14 amino acids. Germline V gene lookup returns CDR1 MNHEY and CDR2 SMNVEV (reference sequence). For the CDR3, the DNA is TGTGCCAGCAGTTTAAGGGCAGAAGTCTATGGCTACACCTTC. As protein: CASSLRAEVYGYTF.

This chain connects TRBV10-3 to TRBJ2-7; TRBD1 might be the D (6 bases). The CDR3 contains 16 residues. Germline assignment: CDR1 ENHRY and CDR2 SYGVKD. V was pared by 2 bases and J by 3 bases, with 17 bases between. The CDR3, as DNA: TGTGCCATCAGTGAGAGCGAAACAGGGACACGCTACGAGCAGTACTTC. It translates to CAISESETGTRYEQYF.

The sample holds a few counts of this clone. The rearrangement uses TRBV27 and TRBJ2-1; D possibly corresponds to TRBD1 (6 bases). The CDR3 loop spans 13 amino acids. Germline assignment: CDR1 MNHEY and CDR2 SMNVEV (reference sequence). V dropped 4 bases and J dropped 6 bases, with 10 bases sitting between them. The CDR3 DNA reads TGTGCCAGCAGTTCAACAGGGTCCAATGAGCAGTTCTTC. This translates into CASSSTGSNEQFF.